This T cell receptor beta chain was identified during a study of shared clonotypes between healthy human individuals. General study results and limits: Generally, naive subsets (rather than memory subsets) showed larger estimated richness. Only blood underwent sampling, and tissue repertoires likely differ. Among non-shared clonotypes, generation probabilities were lower than among those shared by all four donors.

Germline values: CDR1 SGDLS, CDR2 YYNGEE. With 4 bases clipped from V and 0 bases from J, the junction kept 10 bases outside the gene matches. The CDR3 sequence is 17 residues long. About this clone: Its antigen is as yet unknown.

The naive CD8 fraction comprised CD45RO-negative cells positively selected for CCR7 and excluded terminally differentiated effector memory CD45RA+ cells. Every donor, a Caucasian adult, lived in Nashville, Tennessee. Data came from immunoSEQ multiplex PCR; TCRdb stores just in-frame clones and leaves some out. Here the sample spans about 2.2 million clones, just over 90% being singletons. Source material: naive CD8+ T cells from PBMCs. The sequence derives from a man younger than 35 in good health. Some clones in this sample may be carry-over from other donors' samples. The gene calls are TRBV9 and TRBJ2-4; 7 bases map to TRBD1. CDR3 loop: CASSKGQSLVAKNIQYF. The DNA of the CDR3 is TGTGCCAGCAGCAAGGGACAGAGTCTTGTAGCCAAAAACATTCAGTACTTC.